This TCR beta chain was captured by sequencing in a study of T cell repertoires in cytomegalovirus infection. Study at large: Carrying CMV and the relevant HLA type showed in public TCR beta signatures.

Germline V gene lookup returns CDR1 MNHNY and CDR2 SVGAGI (reference sequence). The CDR3 totals 14 residues. V was clipped by 8 bases and J by 3 bases; unmatched bases: 7. Of note for this clonotype: Antigen: not known.

Each CDR3 protein is one row after TCRdb ran MiXCR on the reads. The sample lists 250,000 to 300,000 distinct CDR3 sequences, roughly 24% seen once, with approximately 15% in the top ten. Points from the study as a whole: HLA-C-restricted TCR beta clonotypes specific for CMV led the ex vivo response.

This TCR derives from a human donor in good health (CMV status not recorded). Some clones in this sample may be carry-over from other donors' samples. The chain has TRBV6-6 and TRBJ2-1; TRBD2 matches at 7 bases. The sequencing input was PBMCs. CDR3 sequence (DNA): TGTGCCAGCGTGGCGGTAGCGGGCTACAATGAGCAGTTCTTC. It encodes CASVAVAGYNEQFF.